The 14 T cell receptor beta chains below were found in one sample sequenced in a study of cytomegalovirus exposure and HLA in healthy donors. This PCR relied on a set of 60 Vbeta primers and 13 Jbeta primers. Sequencing used immunoSEQ multiplex PCR; TCRdb keeps in-frame clones, though not all of them. The sample has about 90,000 clones, 77% seen once. Sequenced material: PBMCs. The receptors derive from a boy aged 5-17 years in good health and CMV-seronegative.

The CDR3 DNA follows: TGTGCCAGCAGCTTAGAACCACTGGGTGCGGGCTATGGCTACACCTTC. Translated, it gives CASSLEPLGAGYGYTF. The chain uses TRBV7-9 and TRBJ1-2, with D hard to call. The germline V gene has CDR1 SEHNR and CDR2 FQNEAQ (reference sequence). Trimming pared 1 base from V and 4 bases from J, leaving 16 bases between. The CDR3 totals 16 residues. Combining the CDR3 with reference TRBV7-9 and TRBJ1-2 gives the whole variable domain DTGVSQNPRHKITKRGQNVTFRCDPISEHNRLYWYRQTLGQGPEFLTYFQNEAQLEKSRLLSDRFSAERPKGSFSTLEIQRTEQGDSAMYLCASSLEPLGAGYGYTFGSGTRLTVV.

Turning to this clone: Other DNA variants within this sample encode the same CDR3. This sequence joins TRBV30 and TRBJ2-3; 7 bases line up with TRBD2. V was clipped by 5 bases and J by 1 base; unmatched bases: 6. This CDR3 has 14 amino acids. Looked up from germline, CDR1 is GTSNPN and CDR2 is SVGIG (reference sequence). This CDR3 is CAWEPGGGTDTQYF. The CDR3 DNA reads TGTGCCTGGGAACCTGGGGGGGGCACAGATACGCAGTATTTT.

The V call is TRBV19, the J call TRBJ1-1, with D uncertain. Looked up from germline, CDR1 is LNHDA and CDR2 is SQIVND (reference sequence). The CDR3 sequence is 14 residues long. Deletions cut 3 bases from V and 2 bases from J, with 10 bases between. The CDR3 loop is CASSILAGNTEAFF. The DNA for the CDR3 is TGTGCCAGTAGTATTTTAGCGGGAAACACTGAAGCTTTCTTT.

J is TRBJ1-5 and V is TRBV2; 11 nucleotides agree with TRBD1. This CDR3 has 15 residues. The J segment lost 6 bases and the V segment lost 7 bases, leaving 8 bases of the junction unmatched. CDR1 and CDR2 (germline): SNHLY, FYNNEI. The CDR3 nucleotides read TGTGCCAGCAAGGGGGACAGGGGGGCGAGTCAGCCCCAGCATTTT. It encodes CASKGDRGASQPQHF.

The chain links TRBV5-1 to TRBJ2-7; D call uncertain. The CDR3 loop spans 13 amino acids. With 5 bases removed from V and 0 bases from J, the gap between germline ends came to 9 bases. Germline V gene data show CDR1 as SGHRS and CDR2 as YFSETQ. CDR3 in DNA: TGCGCCAGCAGTACAAGAAGCTCCTACGAGCAGTACTTC. It is translated as CASSTRSSYEQYF.

This clone has a handful of counts. The chain couples TRBV10-3 to TRBJ1-5; no clear D gene. V lost 0 bases, J lost 4 bases, and 10 bases lay in between. Germline V gene lookup returns CDR1 ENHRY and CDR2 SYGVKD. The CDR3 contains 15 residues. This chain's CDR3 is CAISESELLNQPQHF. The CDR3 DNA reads as TGTGCCATCAGTGAGTCGGAACTATTAAATCAGCCCCAGCATTTT.

This chain links TRBV5-4 with TRBJ2-7; no clear D. From germline, CDR1 is SGHNT and CDR2 YYREEE (reference sequence). With 0 bases removed from V and 2 bases from J, the gap between germline ends came to 3 bases. The CDR3 runs to 12 residues. CDR3 in DNA: TGTGCCAGCAGCTTGGACACCTACGAGCAGTACTTC. Translated, it gives CASSLDTYEQYF.

The chain carries TRBV10-3 and TRBJ1-4; D is possibly TRBD1 (5 bases). CDR1 and CDR2 (germline): ENHRY, SYGVKD. Trimming shortened V by 10 bases and J by 10 bases, and 10 bases separated the two germline ends. The CDR3 is 10 residues long. The CDR3 DNA is TGTGCCAACTTGGGGGGAAAACTGTTTTTT. This encodes CANLGGKLFF.

The chain couples TRBV29-1 to TRBJ2-5; maybe TRBD1 (6 bases). The V gene's germline CDR1 is SQVTM and CDR2 ANQGSEA. There are 12 residues in the CDR3. Between the trimmed V and J ends, which lost 3 bases and 6 bases, there was a span of 11 bases. The CDR3 DNA reads TGCAGCGTTGAGGGCAGGGGACAGACCCAGTACTTC. Protein sequence: CSVEGRGQTQYF.

The genes are TRBV4-1 and TRBJ2-3, with 8 bases lining up with TRBD1. The germline V gene encodes CDR1 MGHRA and CDR2 YSYEKL. CDR3 length: 14 residues. The V gene end was trimmed by 4 bases and the J gene end by 4 bases; junction bases not matched to a gene: 4. Here the CDR3 reads CASSRGQGPDTQYF. The DNA of the CDR3 is TGCGCCAGCAGCCGAGGACAGGGTCCAGATACGCAGTATTTT.

The chain uses TRBV10-3 and TRBJ2-5; no clear D gene. Trimming took 4 bases from V and 2 from J, leaving 8 bases between them. The CDR3 has 13 amino acids. From germline, CDR1 is ENHRY and CDR2 SYGVKD. CDR3 nucleotide sequence: TGTGCCATCAGTGCCACAGATCAAGAGACCCAGTACTTC. Its translation: CAISATDQETQYF.

This clone was picked up one time. The rearrangement joins TRBV2 to TRBJ1-6; TRBD1 matches 7 bases. CDR1 and CDR2 from the germline V gene are SNHLY and FYNNEI. The CDR3 sequence is 15 residues long. V shed 3 bases, J shed 7 bases, and the junction held 6 bases outside the gene matches. CDR3 in DNA: TGTGCCAGCAGTGATACCTCGGACAGGAATTCACCCCTCCACTTT. Encoded protein: CASSDTSDRNSPLHF.

The CDR3 spells CASSWAPRNTGELFF. CDR3 sequence (DNA): TGTGCCAGCAGTTGGGCTCCTCGGAACACCGGGGAGCTGTTTTTT. This chain links TRBV28 with TRBJ2-2; D is uncertain. In germline, CDR1 is MDHEN, CDR2 SYDVKM. V dropped 4 bases and J dropped 1 base, with 10 bases sitting between them. This CDR3 spans 15 amino acids.

The rearrangement joins TRBV6-5 to TRBJ1-2; D perhaps matches TRBD1 (5 bases). The germline CDR1 and CDR2 sequences are MNHEY and SVGAGI. V was pared by 4 bases and J by 5 bases, with 8 bases between. The CDR3 extends over 12 amino acids. CDR3 amino acids: CASSSGLYGYTF. The CDR3 DNA reads TGTGCCAGCAGTTCAGGGTTGTATGGCTACACCTTC.